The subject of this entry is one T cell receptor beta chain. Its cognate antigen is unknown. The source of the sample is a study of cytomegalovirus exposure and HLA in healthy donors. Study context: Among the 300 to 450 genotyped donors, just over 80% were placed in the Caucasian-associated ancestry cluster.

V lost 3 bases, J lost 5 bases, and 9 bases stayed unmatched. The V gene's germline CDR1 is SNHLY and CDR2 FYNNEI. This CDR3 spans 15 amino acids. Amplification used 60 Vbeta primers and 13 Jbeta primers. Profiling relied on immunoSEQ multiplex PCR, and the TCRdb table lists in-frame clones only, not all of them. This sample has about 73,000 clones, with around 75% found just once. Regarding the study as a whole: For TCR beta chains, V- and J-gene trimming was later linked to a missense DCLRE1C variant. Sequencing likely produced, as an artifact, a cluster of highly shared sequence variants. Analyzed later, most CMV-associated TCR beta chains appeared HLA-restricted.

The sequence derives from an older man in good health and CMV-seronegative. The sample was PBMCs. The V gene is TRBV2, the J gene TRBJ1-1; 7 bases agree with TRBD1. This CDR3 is CASSERQGGWTEAFF. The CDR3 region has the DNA TGTGCCAGCAGTGAGCGACAGGGCGGCTGGACTGAAGCTTTCTTT.